This T cell receptor beta chain was retrieved from a study of long-term antiretroviral therapy in people with HIV. Turning to this clone: The antigen is not known.

The study, taken as a whole, reports: Subsequent to ART, diversity was augmented yet persisted below that of transplant donor controls. Pre-ART expanded TRB clones stayed dominant throughout, though often decreasing after ART.

The germline V gene encodes CDR1 MDHEN and CDR2 SYDVKM. This CDR3 comprises 14 residues. V shed 7 bases and J shed 8 bases, with 20 bases lying between them. No fewer than two post-ART and no fewer than one pre-ART PBMC samples existed for each donor. Cryopreserved PBMC numbered about 1-10 million per sample before DNA extraction. Researchers ran immunoSEQ v3.0 at survey level. Here immunoSEQ multiplex PCR was the method, and the copy in TCRdb shows in-frame clones only, minus some. This table holds about 21,000 clones, approximately 84% found once. This sample comprised unsorted PBMCs, obtained 0.5 years after starting antiretroviral therapy. The rearrangement uses TRBV28 and TRBJ1-2, with TRBD1 as a possible D gene (5 bases). This TCR was recovered from a man younger than 35 with HIV. The CDR3 protein is CASNGQGRNRGYTF. CDR3 DNA: TGTGCCAGCAACGGGCAGGGTCGTAATCGGGGCTACACCTTC.